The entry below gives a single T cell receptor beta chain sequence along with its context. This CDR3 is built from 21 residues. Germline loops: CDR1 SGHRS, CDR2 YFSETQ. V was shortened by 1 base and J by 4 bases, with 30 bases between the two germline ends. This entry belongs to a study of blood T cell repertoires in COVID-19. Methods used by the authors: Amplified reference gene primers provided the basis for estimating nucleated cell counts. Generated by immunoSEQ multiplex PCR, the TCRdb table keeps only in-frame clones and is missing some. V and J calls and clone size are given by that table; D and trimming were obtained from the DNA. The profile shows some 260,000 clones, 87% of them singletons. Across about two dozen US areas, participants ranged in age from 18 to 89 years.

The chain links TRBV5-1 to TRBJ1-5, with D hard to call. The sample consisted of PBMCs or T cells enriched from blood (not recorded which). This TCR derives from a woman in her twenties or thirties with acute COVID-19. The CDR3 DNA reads TGCGCCAGCAGCTTGATGCCCCTGTCCCGGATCACCTCCGAGGGAAATCAGCCCCAGCATTTT. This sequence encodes CASSLMPLSRITSEGNQPQHF.